This T cell receptor beta chain was observed in a study of spatial heterogeneity in lung cancer. Study-wide context: The average appearance count of each unique TCR and UMI combination in raw reads was more than 9.5. General study results and limits: There was tracking of ubiquitous and regional nonsynonymous mutations by the respective counts of ubiquitous and regional expanded TCRs. Tracking of tumor mutation counts was seen in expanded intratumoral alpha and beta TCR counts.

A unique molecular identifier was attached to every TCR cDNA molecule. MiXCR was run by TCRdb on the 5' RACE reads, yielding one entry per CDR3 protein. The table records about 100,000 distinct CDR3 sequences, 3.5% to 5% of them present only once. The CDR3 is 14 amino acids. CDR1 and CDR2 (germline): SGHTA, FQGNSA. The V and J ends lost 2 bases and 4 bases respectively, with 11 bases between them. This clonotype was counted a few times. The antigen is not known. Time point specified: sample taken at primary tumor resection. Whole RNA, which was extracted from tumor, nontumor lung tissue or frozen PBMC, was sequenced without any cell sorting.

The TCR was taken from a male donor with early-stage non-small cell lung cancer. The sample in question was lung tumor tissue, obtained at surgery. The chain combines TRBV7-2 with TRBJ2-5; D not certain. The CDR3 coding sequence is TGTGCCAGCAGCTTAAACCCCAGCCCAGAGACCCAGTACTTC. Translating it yields CASSLNPSPETQYF.